Listed here are 9 T cell receptor beta chains from one sample, sequenced in a study of CD8 T cells in ankylosing spondylitis. TCRdb ran MiXCR on the 5' RACE reads and lists one entry per CDR3 protein. The sample contains over 150,000 distinct CDR3 sequences, 15% to 20% of which appear only once. Sequenced sample: blood, either unsorted or a sorted T cell fraction (not recorded which). The receptors shown here come from a male donor aged 5-29 years with ankylosing spondylitis or in good health (not recorded which).

In this sample, this clonotype turned up many times. The V call is TRBV5-6, the J call TRBJ2-4; D perhaps matches TRBD1 (5 bases). Trimming pared 2 bases from V and 0 bases from J, leaving 15 bases between. The CDR3 has 17 residues. Germline CDR1 and CDR2: SGHDT and YYEEEE. The CDR3 coding sequence is TGTGCCAGCAGCTTCCGCCTGGAAGGGGTAGCCAAAAACATTCAGTACTTC. Translating gives CASSFRLEGVAKNIQYF.

This clonotype was detected a few times. The chain has TRBV30 and TRBJ2-1, with a weak D call TRBD2 (6 bases). Trimming stripped 4 bases from V and 0 bases from J, with 13 bases between. The CDR3 length is 15 residues. Germline CDR1 reads GTSNPN; CDR2 reads SVGIG (reference sequence). The CDR3 DNA reads as TGTGCCTGGAACCCGGGACTCAGCTCCTACAATGAGCAGTTCTTC. It yields the protein CAWNPGLSSYNEQFF.

The sample holds many counts of this clonotype. V is TRBV20-1 and J is TRBJ2-2; 7 bases are a match to TRBD2. Germline assignment: CDR1 DFQATT and CDR2 SNEGSKA (reference sequence). The CDR3 runs to 14 residues. The junction had 8 bases not matched to a gene; V was cut back by 4 bases and J by 6 bases. CDR3 sequence reads: CSAKPTSYAGELFF. Here the CDR3 DNA reads TGCAGTGCTAAGCCGACTAGCTACGCCGGGGAGCTGTTTTTT.

There are many counts of this clonotype. The rearrangement links TRBV11-1 to TRBJ2-7, with D possibly being TRBD1 (5 bases). In germline, CDR1 is SGHAT, CDR2 FQDESV (reference sequence). V was shortened by 4 bases and J by 5 bases, with 6 bases between the two germline ends. The CDR3 has 11 residues. The CDR3 DNA is TGTGCCAGCAGCTGGGGCAACGAGCAGTACGTC. Its translation is CASSWGNEQYV.

The chain employs TRBV19 and TRBJ2-1; D tentatively reads TRBD1 or TRBD2 (5 bases each). This CDR3 has 16 amino acids. Trimming stripped 6 bases from V and 4 bases from J, with 19 bases between. From germline, CDR1 is LNHDA and CDR2 SQIVND (reference sequence). CDR3 protein: CASRRPGTVVYNEQFF. The DNA of the CDR3 is TGTGCCAGTAGACGACCCGGGACGGTTGTATACAATGAGCAGTTCTTC.

The sample holds many counts of this clonotype. V and J are TRBV28 and TRBJ2-7; 7 bases match TRBD1. In germline, CDR1 is MDHEN, CDR2 SYDVKM. Unmatched junction bases numbered 6, after V lost 10 bases and J lost 0 bases. This CDR3 region has 13 residues. CDR3 sequence (DNA): TGTGCCACCTGGACAGGAGTCTCCTACGAGCAGTACTTC. It yields the protein CATWTGVSYEQYF.

This clonotype was seen once. CDR3 residues: CSASLTGTGVTEAFF. In DNA form, the CDR3 reads TGCAGTGCTAGCCTCACCGGGACAGGGGTAACTGAAGCTTTCTTT. The rearrangement uses TRBV20-1 and TRBJ1-1, with 10 bases matching TRBD1. The length of the CDR3 is 15 residues. CDR1 is DFQATT and CDR2 is SNEGSKA in the germline V gene (reference sequence). J gave up 5 bases and V 3 bases, and 9 bases lay outside the gene matches.

This clonotype was detected many times. The chain is built from TRBV7-9 and TRBJ2-1; the match to TRBD2 covers 15 bases. Germline loops: CDR1 SEHNR, CDR2 FQNEAQ (reference sequence). Trimming removed 5 bases from V and 6 bases from J; junction bases left unmatched: 5. The CDR3 sequence is 16 residues long. CDR3 DNA: TGTGCCAGCAGCGTACCGGGACTAGCGGGAGGCAATGAGCAGTTCTTC. As protein: CASSVPGLAGGNEQFF.

The J gene is TRBJ2-5, the V gene TRBV12-3 or TRBV12-4; D assignment may be TRBD1 or TRBD2 (5 bases each). The V end was cut by 2 bases, the J end by 7 bases, with 17 bases between. This CDR3 has 15 amino acids. The CDR3 DNA sequence: TGTGCCAGCAGTTTATCCAACAGGCGTGGGAGGACCCAGTACTTC. It is translated as CASSLSNRRGRTQYF.